Here is one T cell receptor (beta chain) with its context. These data belong to a study of blood T cell repertoires in COVID-19. Study at large: COVID-19 samples from acute and convalescent phases originated in the United States, Italy and Spain.

Per germline, CDR1 KGHSH and CDR2 LQKENI. J gave up 4 bases and V 2 bases, and 2 bases lay outside the gene matches. CDR3 length: 14 amino acids. Per the study methods: Amplification of reference gene primers provided the estimated nucleated cell counts. TCRdb keeps only in-frame clones here, not all; method: immunoSEQ multiplex PCR. For V, J and clone size, that table is used; D and trimming come from the DNA. Of 200,000 to 250,000 clones listed, 65% to 90% were seen once; the top ten hold 7.4%. The chain recombines TRBV18 with TRBJ1-2, with TRBD1 matching 9 bases. This TCR was sampled from a woman in her fifties or sixties with acute or convalescent COVID-19. The sequencing input was peripheral blood. This chain's CDR3 is CASSPGTGPYGYTF. The DNA of the CDR3 is TGTGCCAGCTCACCAGGGACAGGGCCCTATGGCTACACCTTC.